Below, 31 T cell receptor beta chains from the same sample are listed, as sequenced in a study of shared clonotypes between healthy human individuals. Sequenced by immunoSEQ multiplex PCR; TCRdb stores in-frame clones only, minus some. The table records under 650,000 clones, less than 96% of them present only once. Input material: naive CD4+ T cells sorted from blood. Subset given: CD45RA+ positively selected. The receptors originated from a young woman in good health.

The chain uses TRBV11-2 and TRBJ2-7; TRBD2 agrees at 7 bases. Germline V lookup: CDR1 SGHAT, CDR2 FQNNGV. This CDR3 is 19 amino acids long. The trim removed 4 bases at V and 3 bases at J, leaving 21 bases unmatched. The CDR3 spells CASSSIPGRAGWRDYEQYF. In nucleotides, the CDR3 is TGTGCCAGCAGCTCGATCCCGGGACGAGCGGGGTGGAGAGACTACGAGCAGTACTTC.

The V and J genes are TRBV9 and TRBJ1-1; no clear D. The CDR3 contains 16 residues. The V end lost 3 bases, the J end lost 0 bases, and 15 bases lay between the germline ends. Germline V CDR1 and CDR2: SGDLS, YYNGEE. CDR3: CASSGHGRTMNTEAFF. The CDR3 bases are TGTGCCAGCAGCGGTCACGGACGTACGATGAACACTGAAGCTTTCTTT.

The genes are TRBV19 and TRBJ2-7; D not resolved. V was shortened by 0 bases and J by 0 bases, with 12 bases between the two germline ends. Germline V lookup: CDR1 LNHDA, CDR2 SQIVND (reference sequence). The length of the CDR3 is 16 residues. In DNA form, the CDR3 reads TGTGCCAGTAGTATAGATCGGACGCGAAGCTCCTACGAGCAGTACTTC. Residues: CASSIDRTRSSYEQYF.

The rearrangement joins TRBV25-1 to TRBJ1-1; perhaps TRBD1 as D (5 bases). The CDR3 runs 13 residues. V dropped 7 bases and J dropped 0 bases, with 9 bases sitting between them. Germline V gene sequence: CDR1 MGHDK, CDR2 SYGVNS. In DNA, the CDR3 is TGTGCCAGCACCCGGGGACTGAACACTGAAGCTTTCTTT. The encoded protein is CASTRGLNTEAFF.

This chain connects TRBV28 to TRBJ2-7; D might be TRBD1 (8 bases). The CDR3 is made up of 21 amino acids. Trimming shortened V by 0 bases and J by 2 bases, and 29 bases separated the two germline ends. The germline gives CDR1 MDHEN, CDR2 SYDVKM. The DNA of the CDR3 is TGTGCCAGCAGTTTATGGGGAATGGCCCCCCGGCGGACAGGGAGGGCCTACGAGCAGTACTTC. This codes for CASSLWGMAPRRTGRAYEQYF.

Worth noting for this clone: Other DNA sequences in this specimen translate into the identical CDR3. V gene TRBV5-1 combines with J gene TRBJ2-5; D is possibly TRBD1 or TRBD2 (5 bases each). From germline, CDR1 is SGHRS and CDR2 YFSETQ. Trimming removed 1 base at V and 1 base at J, with 8 bases between. The CDR3 is 14 amino acids. CDR3: CASSLTGGQETQYF. The CDR3 nucleotides read TGCGCCAGCAGCTTGACAGGAGGCCAAGAGACCCAGTACTTC.

This rearrangement joins TRBV27 to TRBJ2-2, with D perhaps being TRBD1 or TRBD2 (5 bases each). Trimming cost V 5 bases and J 1 base, with 5 bases left between them. This CDR3 spans 13 amino acids. The germline gives CDR1 MNHEY, CDR2 SMNVEV (reference sequence). The CDR3 sequence is CASSGGNTGELFF. The CDR3 DNA reads as TGTGCCAGCAGTGGGGGGAACACCGGGGAGCTGTTTTTT.

The rearrangement links TRBV5-1 to TRBJ2-5; the match to TRBD2 covers 10 bases. Germline-derived CDR1 and CDR2 are SGHRS and YFSETQ. The length of the CDR3 is 17 residues. V dropped 1 base and J dropped 5; count of bases not matched to a gene: 11. CDR3 sequence (DNA): TGCGCCAGCAGCTTGCGGGCTAGCGGGAGAAGTGGGGAGACCCAGTACTTC. Its protein product is CASSLRASGRSGETQYF.

The J gene is TRBJ1-5, the V gene TRBV5-1; D is unresolved. The V gene lost 0 bases and the J gene lost 5 bases, with 9 bases spanning the gap. CDR3 size: 14 residues. The germline V gene has CDR1 SGHRS and CDR2 YFSETQ. CDR3: CASSLASGYQPQHF. Written as DNA, the CDR3 is TGCGCCAGCAGCTTGGCCTCGGGGTATCAGCCCCAGCATTTT.

This clone was counted a single time. The rearrangement joins TRBV28 to TRBJ2-7, with 8 positions matching TRBD1. Trimming at V came to 10 bases and at J to 6 bases, leaving 11 bases not matched to a gene. This CDR3 is built from 13 residues. Germline V CDR1 and CDR2: MDHEN, SYDVKM. CDR3 residues: CATRTGTISEQYF. The CDR3 bases are TGTGCCACCCGGACAGGGACAATCTCCGAGCAGTACTTC.

This clone was seen only a few times. The CDR3 protein is CASSPRLYEQYF. For the CDR3, the DNA is TGTGCCAGCAGCCCCCGACTCTACGAGCAGTACTTC. This chain links TRBV21-1 with TRBJ2-7; TRBD2, as called in the table, went unchecked against the DNA. TRBV21-1 is a recognized pseudogene. CDR3 length: 12 amino acids.

The chain employs TRBV19 and TRBJ2-2; either TRBD1 or TRBD2 may fit D (5 bases each). V lost 5 bases to trimming and J lost 1 base, with 11 bases between them. Germline loops: CDR1 LNHDA, CDR2 SQIVND (reference sequence). This CDR3 contains 15 residues. The CDR3 region has the DNA TGTGCCAGTAGTCCCTGGGACGGGAACACCGGGGAGCTGTTTTTT. It encodes CASSPWDGNTGELFF. Full variable domain (outside the CDR3, taken from reference TRBV19 and TRBJ2-2): DGGITQSPKYLFRKEGQNVTLSCEQNLNHDAMYWYRQDPGQGLRLIYYSQIVNDFQKGDIAEGYSVSREKKESFPLTVTSAQKNPTAFYLCASSPWDGNTGELFFGEGSRLTVL.

This chain uses TRBV4-1 with TRBJ1-5; no definite D call. Germline loops: CDR1 MGHRA, CDR2 YSYEKL. The CDR3 is 16 residues long. V dropped 2 bases and J dropped 5 bases, with 16 bases sitting between them. The CDR3 coding sequence is TGCGCCAGCAGCCAATGGGGAGAGGGAGGGTATCAGCCCCAGCATTTT. Protein product: CASSQWGEGGYQPQHF.

The V call is TRBV11-2, the J call TRBJ1-5; no firm D call. Germline CDR1 reads SGHAT; CDR2 reads FQNNGV. CDR3 size: 13 residues. V gave up 4 bases and J gave up 7 bases, with 11 bases separating them. This chain's CDR3 is CASSSSISQPQHF. The CDR3 DNA sequence: TGTGCCAGCAGCTCCTCTATCAGCCAGCCCCAGCATTTT.

This rearrangement joins TRBV5-1 to TRBJ2-3; the D is unclear. Germline lookup yields CDR1 SGHRS and CDR2 YFSETQ. This CDR3 comprises 14 residues. The V end was cut by 0 bases, the J end by 9 bases, with 14 bases between. Here the CDR3 DNA reads TGCGCCAGCAGCTTGGAGGCCTGGCAGGTGACGCAGTATTTT. Encoded protein: CASSLEAWQVTQYF. Full variable domain (remainder filled in from reference TRBV5-1 and TRBJ2-3): KAGVTQTPRYLIKTRGQQVTLSCSPISGHRSVSWYQQTPGQGLQFLFEYFSETQRNKGNFPGRFSGRQFSNSRSEMNVSTLELGDSALYLCASSLEAWQVTQYFGPGTRLTVL.

The gene calls are TRBV19 and TRBJ2-5; 7 bases map to TRBD1. The J call could be wrong; TRBJ2-7 is a better fit for the DNA end. CDR1 and CDR2 (germline): LNHDA, SQIVND (reference sequence). There are 13 residues in the CDR3. The CDR3 DNA follows: TGTGCCAGTAGTCCCGGGACAGCCTACGAGCAGTACTTC. Translated, it gives CASSPGTAYEQYF.

This CDR3 is CASRADRAVTGELFF. The DNA of the CDR3 is TGTGCCAGCAGGGCGGACAGGGCAGTCACCGGGGAGCTGTTTTTT. The chain uses TRBV6-5 and TRBJ2-2; 8 bases align to TRBD1. V was pared by 6 bases and J by 4 bases, with 7 bases of the junction left unmatched. CDR1 MNHEY and CDR2 SVGAGI come from the germline V gene. This CDR3 is built from 15 residues.

The chain combines TRBV6-5 with TRBJ2-3; D is unresolved. This CDR3 is built from 15 residues. Trimming removed 8 bases at V and 0 bases at J, with 15 bases between. Germline CDR1 reads MNHEY; CDR2 reads SVGAGI. The CDR3, as DNA: TGTGCCAGCTTTCCCTCATTGGCAAGCACAGATACGCAGTATTTT. This sequence encodes CASFPSLASTDTQYF.

V is TRBV2 and J is TRBJ1-1; D remains unclear. This CDR3 spans 13 amino acids. The V gene lost 4 bases and the J gene lost 3 bases, with 9 bases spanning the gap. Germline values: CDR1 SNHLY, CDR2 FYNNEI. CDR3 in DNA: TGTGCCAGCAGTGTCTTGCAGGACACTGAAGCTTTCTTT. Translated, it gives CASSVLQDTEAFF.

The chain uses TRBV5-1 and TRBJ1-4; TRBD1 might be the D (6 bases). The ends were cut back, 4 bases at V and 0 bases at J, with 13 bases in the middle. In germline, CDR1 is SGHRS, CDR2 YFSETQ. The CDR3 runs 16 residues. CDR3 DNA: TGCGCCAGCAGCGCGGACAGATTCTCAACTAATGAAAAACTGTTTTTT. Translation: CASSADRFSTNEKLFF.

V usage is TRBV5-1 and J usage is TRBJ1-2; no definite D call. The CDR3 is 15 amino acids. V was trimmed by 0 bases and J by 2 bases, leaving 11 bases between them. In germline, CDR1 is SGHRS, CDR2 YFSETQ. The CDR3 region is CASSLEGQTNYGYTF. CDR3 DNA: TGCGCCAGCAGCTTGGAAGGGCAGACGAACTATGGCTACACCTTC. Looking up the rest from reference TRBV5-1 and TRBJ1-2 gives the full variable domain: KAGVTQTPRYLIKTRGQQVTLSCSPISGHRSVSWYQQTPGQGLQFLFEYFSETQRNKGNFPGRFSGRQFSNSRSEMNVSTLELGDSALYLCASSLEGQTNYGYTFGSGTRLTVV.

CDR3 in amino acids: CASSLGQGSVAFF. The DNA of the CDR3 is TGTGCCAGCTCACTTGGACAGGGGAGTGTAGCTTTCTTT. This chain connects TRBV18 to TRBJ1-1; 9 nucleotides match TRBD1. Germline CDR1 is KGHSH and CDR2 is LQKENI. CDR3 length: 13 amino acids. V shed 4 bases, J shed 10 bases, and the junction held 7 bases outside the gene matches.

This sequence joins TRBV18 and TRBJ1-1; D not certain. Trimming shortened V by 3 bases and J by 0 bases, and 11 bases separated the two germline ends. This CDR3 is 15 amino acids long. From germline, CDR1 is KGHSH and CDR2 LQKENI. The CDR3 reads CASSPPGPMNTEAFF. The CDR3 DNA reads TGTGCCAGCTCACCTCCGGGCCCAATGAACACTGAAGCTTTCTTT.

V usage is TRBV5-6 and J usage is TRBJ2-6, with 9 bases fitting TRBD1. V lost 3 bases, J lost 3 bases, and 7 bases stayed unmatched. This CDR3 contains 17 residues. Germline CDR1 is SGHDT and CDR2 is YYEEEE. The CDR3 DNA reads TGTGCCAGCAGCTGGGGGACAGGGAAGGGTGGGGCCAACGTCCTGACTTTC. It translates to CASSWGTGKGGANVLTF.

The chain links TRBV30 to TRBJ2-3; TRBD1 is a possible D gene (6 bases). Germline V gene sequence: CDR1 GTSNPN, CDR2 SVGIG (reference sequence). V was pared by 0 bases and J by 8 bases, with 9 bases between. This CDR3 spans 12 amino acids. The CDR3 DNA sequence: TGTGCCTGGAGTGTACTAGGGGGTACGCAGTATTTT. This encodes CAWSVLGGTQYF.

The rearrangement links TRBV18 to TRBJ2-3; perhaps TRBD2 as D (6 bases). This CDR3 contains 18 residues. V lost 5 bases to trimming and J lost 2 bases, with 23 bases between them. The V gene's germline CDR1 is KGHSH and CDR2 LQKENI. This CDR3 is CASSGGLAIKGDTDTQYF. The CDR3 coding sequence is TGTGCCAGCTCAGGAGGGTTGGCCATCAAAGGGGACACAGATACGCAGTATTTT.

V gene TRBV5-1 combines with J gene TRBJ1-1, with unresolved D. Germline V gene lookup returns CDR1 SGHRS and CDR2 YFSETQ. The CDR3 is 14 amino acids. Trimming removed 1 base at V and 0 bases at J, with 7 bases between. CDR3: CASSLSVMNTEAFF. The CDR3 DNA reads TGCGCCAGCAGCTTGTCTGTGATGAACACTGAAGCTTTCTTT.

The chain uses TRBV5-1 and TRBJ2-7; 7 bases are a match to TRBD1. The J segment lost 3 bases and the V segment lost 2 bases, leaving 5 bases of the junction unmatched. Germline V gene data show CDR1 as SGHRS and CDR2 as YFSETQ. This CDR3 has 14 residues. Here the CDR3 DNA reads TGCGCCAGCAGCTTTCGTGGGACAGACTACGAGCAGTACTTC. This codes for CASSFRGTDYEQYF.

This chain uses TRBV2 with TRBJ1-2; maybe TRBD1 (6 bases). The V and J ends lost 6 bases and 7 bases respectively, with 15 bases between them. The CDR3 runs 13 residues. Germline V gives CDR1 SNHLY, CDR2 FYNNEI. CDR3: CASRGRQAAGYTF. The CDR3 bases are TGTGCCAGCAGGGGACGACAGGCGGCTGGCTACACCTTC.

This sequence joins TRBV2 and TRBJ2-3; TRBD2 matches at 7 bases. V lost 6 bases, J lost 2 bases, and 14 bases stayed unmatched. The CDR3 is 17 amino acids. CDR1 and CDR2 (germline): SNHLY, FYNNEI. DNA for the CDR3: TGTGCCAGCAGCGCCCTCCCGACTAGCAGAACCACAGATACGCAGTATTTT. Translation gives CASSALPTSRTTDTQYF.

This chain uses TRBV5-1 with TRBJ2-7, with TRBD1 matching 7 bases. The J segment lost 4 bases and the V segment lost 3 bases, leaving 19 bases of the junction unmatched. The CDR3 totals 18 residues. Germline V gene sequence: CDR1 SGHRS, CDR2 YFSETQ. The CDR3 nucleotides read TGCGCCAGCAGCTCGGCCCTCGGACAGGCCACGGACGGTTACGAGCAGTACTTC. Translation: CASSSALGQATDGYEQYF.